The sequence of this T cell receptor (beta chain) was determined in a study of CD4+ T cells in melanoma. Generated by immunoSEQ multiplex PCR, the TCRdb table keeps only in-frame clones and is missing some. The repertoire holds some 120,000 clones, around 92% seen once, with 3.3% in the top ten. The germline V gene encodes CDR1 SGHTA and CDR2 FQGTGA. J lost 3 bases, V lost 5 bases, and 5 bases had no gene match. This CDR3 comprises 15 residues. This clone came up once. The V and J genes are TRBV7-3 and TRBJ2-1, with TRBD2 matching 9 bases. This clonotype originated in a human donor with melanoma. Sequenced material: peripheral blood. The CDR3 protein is CASSLGLARYNEQFF. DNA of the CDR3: TGTGCCAGCAGCCTCGGACTAGCGCGCTACAATGAGCAGTTCTTC.